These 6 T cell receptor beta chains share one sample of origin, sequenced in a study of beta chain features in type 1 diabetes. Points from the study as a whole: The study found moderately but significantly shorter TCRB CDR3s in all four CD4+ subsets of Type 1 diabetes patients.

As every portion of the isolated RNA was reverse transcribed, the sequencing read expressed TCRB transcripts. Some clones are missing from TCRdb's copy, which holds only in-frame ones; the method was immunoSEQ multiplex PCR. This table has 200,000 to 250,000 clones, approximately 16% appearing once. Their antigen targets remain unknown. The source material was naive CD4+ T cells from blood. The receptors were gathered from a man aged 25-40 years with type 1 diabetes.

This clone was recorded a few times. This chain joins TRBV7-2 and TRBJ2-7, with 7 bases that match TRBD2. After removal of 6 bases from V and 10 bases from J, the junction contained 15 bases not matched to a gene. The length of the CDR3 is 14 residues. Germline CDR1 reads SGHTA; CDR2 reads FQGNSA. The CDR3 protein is CASSKARDYVSQYF. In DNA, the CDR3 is TGTGCCAGCAGTAAAGCTCGGGACTACGTGAGTCAGTACTTC.

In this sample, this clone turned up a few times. The CDR3 nucleotides read TGTGCCAGCAGCGTGGACAGGGCCCGAGATACGCAGTATTTT. The encoded protein is CASSVDRARDTQYF. This rearrangement joins TRBV9 to TRBJ2-3; 8 bases map to TRBD1. The CDR3 totals 14 residues. V lost 2 bases, J lost 5 bases, and 4 bases stayed unmatched. Germline CDR1 SGDLS, CDR2 YYNGEE.

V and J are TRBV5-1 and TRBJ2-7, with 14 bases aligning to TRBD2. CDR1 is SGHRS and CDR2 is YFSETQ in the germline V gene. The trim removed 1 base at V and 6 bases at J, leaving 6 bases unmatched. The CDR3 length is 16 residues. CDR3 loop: CASSLSGTSGSSEQYF. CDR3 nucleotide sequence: TGCGCCAGCAGCTTGTCCGGGACTAGCGGGAGCAGCGAGCAGTACTTC.

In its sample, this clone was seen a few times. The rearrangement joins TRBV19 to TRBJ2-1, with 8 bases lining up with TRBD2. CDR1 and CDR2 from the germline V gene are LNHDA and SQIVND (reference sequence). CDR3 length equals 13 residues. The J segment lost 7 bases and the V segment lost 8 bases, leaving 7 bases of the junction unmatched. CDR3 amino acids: CASLQREWNEQFF. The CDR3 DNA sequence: TGTGCCAGTCTGCAGCGGGAGTGGAATGAGCAGTTCTTC.

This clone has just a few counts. CDR3 protein: CASSDRQEADYEQYF. CDR3 DNA sequence: TGTGCCAGCAGTGACCGACAGGAAGCAGACTACGAGCAGTACTTC. The J gene is TRBJ2-7, the V gene TRBV6-1, with D possibly being TRBD1 (6 bases). CDR1 and CDR2 from the germline V gene are MNHNS and SASEGT. Trimming stripped 3 bases from V and 3 bases from J, with 15 bases between. The CDR3 covers 15 residues.

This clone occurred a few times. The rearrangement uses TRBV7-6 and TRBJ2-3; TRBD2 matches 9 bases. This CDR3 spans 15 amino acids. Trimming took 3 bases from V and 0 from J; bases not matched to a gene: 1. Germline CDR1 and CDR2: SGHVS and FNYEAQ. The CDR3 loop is CASSFTSGSTDTQYF. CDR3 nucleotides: TGTGCCAGCAGCTTCACTAGCGGGAGCACAGATACGCAGTATTTT.